Below, 26 T cell receptor beta chains from the same sample are listed, as sequenced in a study of shared clonotypes between healthy human individuals. This table comes from immunoSEQ multiplex PCR, and its TCRdb copy is limited to in-frame clones, with some not included. The table records about 380,000 clones, around 96% of them present only once. Sample: memory CD8+ T cells sorted from blood. Stated subset: CD45RO+ cells pooled with CCR7-negative TemRA cells. Every receptor here comes from a man aged 25-45 years in good health.

The chain recombines TRBV19 with TRBJ2-5; either TRBD1 or TRBD2 may fit D (5 bases each). Trimming took off 5 bases at V and 2 bases at J, with 12 bases between the two ends. Germline V CDR1 and CDR2: LNHDA, SQIVND (reference sequence). This CDR3 region has 14 residues. In nucleotides, the CDR3 is TGTGCCAGTAGTGTGAGGGGCCTACAAGAGACCCAGTACTTC. It is translated as CASSVRGLQETQYF.

V gene TRBV11-2 combines with J gene TRBJ2-5; a weak D match, TRBD2 (6 bases). Between the trimmed V and J ends, which lost 5 bases and 5 bases, there was a span of 21 bases. This CDR3 has 16 amino acids. CDR1 is SGHAT and CDR2 is FQNNGV in the germline V gene. The CDR3 nucleotides read TGTGCCAGCAGCCCGACGGGGACTGTGGGGTATGAGACCCAGTACTTC. Residues: CASSPTGTVGYETQYF.

V and J are TRBV28 and TRBJ2-1; TRBD2 aligns across 14 bases. Trimming removed 6 bases from V and 8 bases from J; junction bases left unmatched: 6. Germline V CDR1 and CDR2: MDHEN, SYDVKM. There are 15 residues in the CDR3. The DNA for the CDR3 is TGTGCCAGCAGGCCCGGGACTAGCGGGAGCGATGAGCAGTTCTTC. Encoded protein: CASRPGTSGSDEQFF.

The chain joins TRBV5-1 to TRBJ2-5; no clear D. V lost 3 bases and J 5 bases, leaving 14 bases between the germline ends. The germline V gene has CDR1 SGHRS and CDR2 YFSETQ. CDR3 length: 14 amino acids. CDR3 DNA: TGCGCCAGCAGCTCCGGACGTTCTCCCGAGACCCAGTACTTC. It encodes CASSSGRSPETQYF.

The rearrangement links TRBV16 to TRBJ2-1; 9 nucleotides align to TRBD2. The germline gives CDR1 KGHSY, CDR2 FQNENV. This CDR3 is built from 16 residues. The V segment lost 4 bases and the J segment 6 bases; nucleotides outside the gene matches: 10. Here the CDR3 reads CASSPIAGELGNEQFF. In DNA form, the CDR3 reads TGTGCCAGCAGCCCTATAGCGGGAGAATTGGGCAATGAGCAGTTCTTC. The full variable domain, rest sourced from reference TRBV16 and TRBJ2-1, is GEEVAQTPKHLVRGEGQKAKLYCAPIKGHSYVFWYQQVLKNEFKFLISFQNENVFDETGMPKERFSAKCLPNSPCSLEIQATKLEDSAVYFCASSPIAGELGNEQFFGPGTRLTVL.

The J gene is TRBJ1-3, the V gene TRBV6-5; unclear D gene. This CDR3 has 13 amino acids. V lost 4 bases and J 3 bases, leaving 7 bases between the germline ends. Per germline, CDR1 MNHEY and CDR2 SVGAGI. CDR3 bases: TGTGCCAGCAGTTTCCTACATGGAAACACCATATATTTT. Protein product: CASSFLHGNTIYF.

The chain has TRBV5-1 and TRBJ2-3; 9 bases fit TRBD2. CDR3 size: 18 residues. Germline CDR1 SGHRS, CDR2 YFSETQ. After removal of 5 bases from V and 4 bases from J, the junction contained 17 bases not matched to a gene. CDR3 DNA sequence: TGCGCCAGCAGAACCATAGCGGGAGAGGAGAGTGGTGCAGATACGCAGTATTTT. Its protein product is CASRTIAGEESGADTQYF.

The chain combines TRBV15 with TRBJ2-7; no firm D call. The CDR3 is 13 amino acids. Deletions cut 0 bases from V and 3 bases from J, with 6 bases between. From germline, CDR1 is LNHNV and CDR2 YYDKDF (reference sequence). CDR3 coding DNA: TGTGCCACCAGCAGAGATGCGGACTACGAGCAGTACTTC. Encoded protein: CATSRDADYEQYF.

J is TRBJ2-7 and V is TRBV2, with TRBD2 matching 12 bases. CDR3 length: 15 amino acids. The germline CDR1 and CDR2 sequences are SNHLY and FYNNEI. The J segment lost 0 bases and the V segment lost 7 bases, leaving 4 bases of the junction unmatched. CDR3 coding DNA: TGTGCCAGCATGCGGACTAGCGGGATCTCCTACGAGCAGTACTTC. Translating it yields CASMRTSGISYEQYF.

This chain connects TRBV13 to TRBJ1-5; maybe TRBD1 (5 bases). Trimming left V 3 bases short and J 0 bases short, with 12 bases between. Germline V gene sequence: CDR1 PRHDT, CDR2 FYEKMQ (reference sequence). The CDR3 has 16 amino acids. CDR3 nucleotides: TGTGCCAGCAGCTTGGGACGGCTTTATAGCAATCAGCCCCAGCATTTT. Protein: CASSLGRLYSNQPQHF.

The CDR3 spells CASRSSGSRQEQFF. The CDR3 region has the DNA TGTGCCAGTAGGAGTAGCGGGAGCAGGCAGGAGCAGTTCTTC. The rearrangement links TRBV19 to TRBJ2-1, with 9 bases matching TRBD2. The length of the CDR3 is 14 residues. The J segment lost 10 bases and the V segment lost 6 bases, leaving 10 bases of the junction unmatched. Per the germline V gene, CDR1 is LNHDA and CDR2 is SQIVND (reference sequence).

V usage is TRBV11-2 and J usage is TRBJ2-3, with D perhaps TRBD1 (6 bases). Germline V CDR1 and CDR2: SGHAT, FQNNGV. This CDR3 spans 14 amino acids. Trimming took 0 bases from V and 7 from J, leaving 11 bases between them. CDR3: CASSLDPGTNTQYF. DNA for the CDR3: TGTGCCAGCAGCTTAGATCCGGGGACAAATACGCAGTATTTT.

This chain connects TRBV5-1 to TRBJ1-2; 9 bases are shared with TRBD1. The germline gives CDR1 SGHRS, CDR2 YFSETQ. With 0 bases clipped from V and 6 bases from J, the junction kept 3 bases outside the gene matches. The CDR3 extends over 14 amino acids. The CDR3: CASSLAGTGHGYTF. CDR3 DNA: TGCGCCAGCAGCTTGGCCGGGACAGGGCATGGCTACACCTTC.

The J gene is TRBJ2-2, the V gene TRBV10-2, with TRBD2 identical over 12 bases. The CDR3 loop spans 15 amino acids. With 8 bases clipped from V and 4 bases from J, the junction kept 5 bases outside the gene matches. CDR1 is WSHSY and CDR2 is SAAADI in the germline V gene. CDR3 region: CASGGTSGFTGELFF. CDR3 in DNA: TGCGCCAGCGGAGGGACTAGCGGGTTCACCGGGGAGCTGTTTTTT.

This chain connects TRBV4-1 to TRBJ1-5; no reliable D call. V gave up 4 bases and J gave up 0 bases, with 7 bases separating them. This CDR3 comprises 14 residues. Germline values: CDR1 MGHRA, CDR2 YSYEKL. The CDR3 DNA sequence: TGCGCCAGCAGCCGGGCCTCTAGCAATCAGCCCCAGCATTTT. This gives the protein CASSRASSNQPQHF.

This chain uses TRBV20-1 with TRBJ2-3; D ambiguous. This CDR3 region has 10 residues. Trimming cost V 6 bases and J 2 bases, with 3 bases left between them. Germline-derived CDR1 and CDR2 are DFQATT and SNEGSKA (reference sequence). CDR3 protein: CSAYTDTQYF. The DNA of the CDR3 is TGCAGTGCGTACACAGATACGCAGTATTTT.

The V and J genes are TRBV18 and TRBJ2-7; 9 bases are shared with TRBD1. This CDR3 spans 14 amino acids. V shed 3 bases, J shed 3 bases, and the junction held 3 bases outside the gene matches. Germline V CDR1 and CDR2: KGHSH, LQKENI. CDR3 loop: CASSPDRGDYEQYF. The CDR3 coding sequence is TGTGCCAGCTCACCGGACAGGGGAGACTACGAGCAGTACTTC. Supplemented by reference TRBV18 and TRBJ2-7, the full variable domain reads NAGVMQNPRHLVRRRGQEARLRCSPMKGHSHVYWYRQLPEEGLKFMVYLQKENIIDESGMPKERFSAEFPKEGPSILRIQQVVRGDSAAYFCASSPDRGDYEQYFGPGTRLTVT.

This clone is a singleton in its sample. The chain carries TRBV6-1 and TRBJ1-5; tentative D call: TRBD1 (5 bases). Deletions cut 3 bases from V and 7 bases from J, with 13 bases between. Germline loops: CDR1 MNHNS, CDR2 SASEGT. The CDR3 runs 14 residues. This CDR3 is CASSDRGNGQPQHF. The CDR3 DNA is TGTGCCAGCAGTGATCGGGGGAACGGGCAGCCCCAGCATTTT.

A note on this clone: Other nucleotide sequences in the sample specify the same CDR3. V is TRBV10-3 and J is TRBJ2-1; no clear D gene. Trimming left V 2 bases short and J 7 bases short, with 3 bases between. This CDR3 comprises 11 residues. Germline V CDR1 and CDR2: ENHRY, SYGVKD. The CDR3 sequence: CAISEGNEQFF. CDR3 in DNA: TGTGCCATCAGTGAGGGGAATGAGCAGTTCTTC.

On this clone itself: Within the sample, other DNA sequences also encode this same CDR3. V usage is TRBV28 and J usage is TRBJ1-3, with D unclear. The V end was cut by 2 bases, the J end by 0 bases, with 5 bases between. The CDR3 runs 14 residues. CDR1 and CDR2 (germline): MDHEN, SYDVKM. CDR3 sequence reads: CASSLESSGNTIYF. The CDR3 region has the DNA TGTGCCAGCAGTTTAGAAAGCTCTGGAAACACCATATATTTT.

J is TRBJ2-2 and V is TRBV2; 11 bases are shared with TRBD2. The CDR3 loop spans 14 amino acids. V was pared by 7 bases and J by 5 bases, with 3 bases of the junction left unmatched. Per the germline V gene, CDR1 is SNHLY and CDR2 is FYNNEI. The chain's CDR3 is CASIAGGGTGELFF. The CDR3 coding sequence is TGTGCCAGCATAGCGGGAGGGGGGACCGGGGAGCTGTTTTTT.

This chain connects TRBV5-1 to TRBJ2-3, with 9 bases identical to TRBD2. V lost 4 bases, J lost 4 bases, and 7 bases stayed unmatched. The CDR3 extends over 15 amino acids. CDR1 is SGHRS and CDR2 is YFSETQ in the germline V gene. The CDR3 protein is CASSIGTSQADTQYF. CDR3 DNA: TGCGCCAGCAGCATAGGGACTAGCCAAGCAGATACGCAGTATTTT.

The chain is built from TRBV27 and TRBJ2-3; 11 bases line up with TRBD2. Germline CDR1 reads MNHEY; CDR2 reads SMNVEV (reference sequence). V was pared by 2 bases and J by 7 bases, with 5 bases of the junction left unmatched. The CDR3 spans 15 residues. This chain's CDR3 is CASSLRLAGFYTQYF. CDR3 in DNA: TGTGCCAGCAGTTTAAGACTAGCGGGGTTTTATACGCAGTATTTT.

The chain couples TRBV27 to TRBJ2-2; possibly TRBD1 for D (5 bases). The length of the CDR3 is 17 residues. Trimming pared 5 bases from V and 0 bases from J, leaving 16 bases between. Per the germline V gene, CDR1 is MNHEY and CDR2 is SMNVEV (reference sequence). CDR3 region: CASSKRVQVANTGELFF. The CDR3 nucleotides read TGTGCCAGCAGTAAACGGGTACAGGTCGCGAACACCGGGGAGCTGTTTTTT.

This chain uses TRBV5-4 with TRBJ2-7; D is ambiguous. CDR1 and CDR2 from the germline V gene are SGHNT and YYREEE (reference sequence). The V end lost 1 base, the J end lost 2 bases, and 10 bases lay between the germline ends. The CDR3 is 14 amino acids. This chain's CDR3 is CASSLFGTAYEQYF. The CDR3 bases are TGTGCCAGCAGCTTGTTCGGCACAGCCTACGAGCAGTACTTC.

This clone has only one observation. The chain has TRBV25-1 and TRBJ2-7; 10 nucleotides match TRBD2. The germline V gene encodes CDR1 MGHDK and CDR2 SYGVNS. V gave up 2 bases and J gave up 7 bases; unmatched junction bases: 5. This CDR3 contains 14 residues. The CDR3 nucleotides are TGTGCCAGCAGTGAACTAGCGGGAGTAGGGGAGCAGTACTTC. Its protein product is CASSELAGVGEQYF.